This T cell receptor beta chain is from a study of T cell clonality in common variable immunodeficiency. Control and CVID samples contributed equal amounts of genomic DNA. Using immunoSEQ multiplex PCR, the repertoire was profiled, and TCRdb retains in-frame clones only, with some absent. Recorded here are just over 20,000 clones, with no singletons, and the ten leading clones hold approximately 2.4%. General study results and limits: Reportedly, TCR beta sequences from common variable immunodeficiency showed fewer deletions and N-nucleotide insertions. CVID subjects shared fewer TCRbeta clones than healthy controls did.

This clone appeared many times. No antigen is known for it. The sequence runs out 3 residues before the end of the CDR3; the remainder is reconstructed from the germline J gene. Most patients and controls had Caucasian heritage. The V and J ends lost 5 bases and 1 base respectively, with 20 bases between them. The germline V gene encodes CDR1 GTSNPN and CDR2 SVGIG (reference sequence). The CDR3 runs to 16 residues. This chain joins TRBV30 and TRBJ1-2, with D possibly TRBD1 on 5 matching bases. The clonotype originates from a human donor with common variable immunodeficiency. Material for sequencing was peripheral blood mononuclear cells. The chain's CDR3 is CAWVHGGAVVNYGYTF. CDR3 DNA, as far as it was read: TGTGCCTGGGTGCACGGAGGGGCTGTCGTTAACTATGGC.